These 8 T cell receptor beta chains share one sample of origin, sequenced in a study of beta chain features in type 1 diabetes. Study outcomes and limitations: Shortening that was moderate but significant affected the TCRB CDR3s of Type 1 diabetes patients in all four CD4+ subsets.

Their specific antigens are unknown. Expressed TCRB transcripts were sequenced because the entire RNA isolate underwent reverse transcription. Here immunoSEQ multiplex PCR was the method, and the copy in TCRdb shows in-frame clones only, minus some. The table includes around 710,000 clones, over 10% detected once. Sequenced sample: naive CD4+ T cells from blood. Receptors originate from a man under 40 with type 1 diabetes.

The chain is built from TRBV10-3 and TRBJ2-7, with D maybe TRBD2 (6 bases). With 0 bases removed from V and 2 bases from J, the gap between germline ends came to 14 bases. In germline, CDR1 is ENHRY, CDR2 SYGVKD. This CDR3 has 16 amino acids. In nucleotides, the CDR3 is TGTGCCATCAGTGAGTCGGGGCGGGGAGGTCCCTACGAGCAGTACTTC. This codes for CAISESGRGGPYEQYF.

With regard to this clone: This sample also contains other DNA sequences that code for the same CDR3. The V and J genes are TRBV4-2 and TRBJ2-5; 9 bases are a match to TRBD1. This CDR3 has 13 residues. V trimming: 3 bases; J trimming: 5 bases; junction bases outside the gene matches: 1. CDR1 is LGHNA and CDR2 is YNFKEQ in the germline V gene. CDR3 region: CASSQDRGETQYF. The DNA for the CDR3 is TGTGCCAGCAGCCAGGACAGGGGTGAGACCCAGTACTTC.

In this sample, this clone turned up a few times. The chain has TRBV9 and TRBJ1-2; D perhaps matches TRBD1 (6 bases). The ends were cut back, 0 bases at V and 9 bases at J, with 9 bases in the middle. The CDR3 spans 12 residues. CDR1 is SGDLS and CDR2 is YYNGEE in the germline V gene. The CDR3 nucleotides read TGTGCCAGCAGCGTAGCTTGGGACAGCTACACCTTC. Its translation is CASSVAWDSYTF.

In this sample, this clone turned up a few times. The chain links TRBV9 to TRBJ1-5, with unresolved D. Germline V gives CDR1 SGDLS, CDR2 YYNGEE. This CDR3 is built from 14 residues. V lost 2 bases, J lost 9 bases, and 15 bases lay in between. CDR3 protein: CASSVSREGGPQHF. CDR3 in DNA: TGTGCCAGCAGCGTGTCCCGGGAGGGAGGGCCCCAGCATTTT. Based on the CDR3 plus reference TRBV9 and TRBJ1-5, the full variable domain is DSGVTQTPKHLITATGQRVTLRCSPRSGDLSVYWYQQSLDQGLQFLIQYYNGEERAKGNILERFSAQQFPDLHSELNLSSLELGDSALYFCASSVSREGGPQHFGDGTRLSIL.

The rearrangement links TRBV27 to TRBJ1-3, with D unresolved. In germline, CDR1 is MNHEY, CDR2 SMNVEV (reference sequence). Trimming took 5 bases from V and 0 from J, leaving 5 bases between them. The CDR3 sequence is 13 residues long. CDR3 in amino acids: CASSHPSGNTIYF. The CDR3 DNA sequence: TGTGCCAGCAGTCATCCCTCTGGAAACACCATATATTTT.

This clone has a handful of counts. The rearrangement links TRBV2 to TRBJ2-1, with D perhaps TRBD2 (6 bases). V was cut by 1 base and J by 5 bases, with 12 bases left in between. Germline V lookup: CDR1 SNHLY, CDR2 FYNNEI. The CDR3 covers 15 residues. CDR3 bases: TGTGCCAGCAGTGAAGGTAATCGGGGGAACAATGAGCAGTTCTTC. This sequence encodes CASSEGNRGNNEQFF.

This clone occurred a few times. This rearrangement joins TRBV7-2 to TRBJ2-1, with 11 positions matching TRBD1. Germline CDR1 and CDR2: SGHTA and FQGNSA. The CDR3 has 15 residues. The ends lost 4 bases at V and 8 bases at J; junction bases unmatched: 7. CDR3 sequence: CASSSSGTGGYEQFF. CDR3 coding DNA: TGTGCCAGCAGCTCCTCCGGGACAGGGGGATATGAGCAGTTCTTC.

V and J are TRBV5-5 and TRBJ2-7; D unclear. Trimming shortened V by 0 bases and J by 4 bases, and 11 bases separated the two germline ends. The CDR3 contains 14 residues. Looked up from germline, CDR1 is SGHKS and CDR2 is YYEKEE (reference sequence). CDR3 DNA: TGTGCCAGCAGCTTGGGGCACGAAGGGTACGAGCAGTACTTC. Protein: CASSLGHEGYEQYF.